The rows below give T cell receptor beta chains drawn from one sample of a study of regulatory T cells in long-lasting Graves disease. TCRdb itself ran the multiplex PCR reads through MiXCR, one entry per CDR3 protein. The sample has 350,000 to 550,000 distinct CDR3 sequences; over 15% are singletons. These same records also appear under a second study, on T cells in Graves' hyperthyroidism and ophthalmopathy.

Here the sequenced sample was peripheral blood mononuclear cells (PBMCs), taken at new diagnosis, from a patient treated with antithyroid drugs. Every receptor here comes from a young woman with Graves disease. Both conserved end residues are part of each CDR3. A D gene is named only where the DNA matches it firmly. Clone size is shown for a subset of rows, as once, few, many or a class of expanded clone.

v_call	clone_size	d_call	j_call	cdr3_aa	cdr3_nt
TRBV7-3	NA	NA	TRBJ1-4	CASSLNLGDWSEKLFF	TGTGCCAGCAGCTTAAATCTGGGGGATTGGAGTGAAAAACTGTTTTTT
TRBV27	NA	TRBD1	TRBJ2-4	CAGQGTNIQYF	TGTGCCGGACAGGGGACGAACATTCAGTACTTC
TRBV5-1	NA	TRBD2	TRBJ2-7	CASSLVGGRDTYEQYF	TGCGCCAGCAGCTTGGTTGGCGGGAGGGACACCTACGAGCAGTACTTC
TRBV20-1	many	NA	TRBJ1-5	CSARETGDQPQHF	TGCAGTGCTAGAGAGACAGGTGATCAGCCCCAGCATTTT
TRBV10-2	few	NA	TRBJ2-1	CASSESMDSPYNEQFF	TGCGCCAGCAGTGAGTCGATGGACAGCCCCTACAATGAGCAGTTCTTC
TRBV28	NA	NA	TRBJ2-1	CASSQARSDEQFF	TGTGCCAGCAGCCAGGCGCGGTCTGATGAGCAGTTCTTC
TRBV11-3	many	TRBD2	TRBJ2-1	CASSLGLAGRSYNEQFF	TGTGCCAGCAGCTTAGGGCTAGCGGGAAGGTCCTACAATGAGCAGTTCTTC
TRBV7-7	few	NA	TRBJ2-5	CASSYQGEETQYF	TGTGCTAGCAGCTACCAAGGGGAAGAGACCCAGTACTTC
TRBV7-2	many	NA	TRBJ2-3	CASSDYPGSSADTQYF	TGTGCCAGCAGCGATTATCCCGGATCTTCCGCAGATACGCAGTATTTT
TRBV7-9	NA	TRBD2	TRBJ2-5	CASSLRGDAGETQYF	TGCGCCAGCAGCCTACGGGGGGACGCAGGGGAGACCCAGTACTTC
TRBV20-1	NA	TRBD2	TRBJ2-1	CSARETSGSSNEQFF	TGCAGTGCTAGAGAGACTAGCGGGAGCTCCAATGAGCAGTTCTTC
TRBV15	NA	NA	TRBJ2-7	CATSRDPGGWIYEQYF	TGTGCCACCAGCAGAGATCCTGGGGGCTGGATTTACGAGCAGTACTTC
TRBV19	NA	TRBD1	TRBJ1-4	CASRKQGAGEKLFF	TGTGCCAGTAGGAAGCAGGGGGCTGGAGAAAAACTGTTTTTT
TRBV28	many	TRBD2	TRBJ2-2	CASSWPGLAGTGELFF	TGTGCCAGCAGCTGGCCGGGACTAGCGGGTACCGGGGAGCTGTTTTTT
TRBV7-9	many	TRBD2	TRBJ2-5	CASSLTRTPGGGETQYF	TGTGCCAGCAGCTTAACTAGGACGCCCGGGGGAGGGGAGACCCAGTACTTC
TRBV6-5	NA	NA	TRBJ1-5	CASSYSGGRAPNQPQHF	TGTGCCAGCAGTTACTCAGGCGGCAGGGCCCCCAATCAGCCCCAGCATTTT
TRBV9	NA	NA	TRBJ1-5	CASSVTGGDNQPQHF	TGTGCCAGCAGCGTAACCGGAGGAGACAATCAGCCCCAGCATTTT
TRBV7-7	NA	NA	TRBJ2-1	CASSLGVYSEQFF	TGTGCTAGCAGCTTAGGTGTATACTCTGAGCAGTTCTTC
TRBV13	many	NA	TRBJ2-7	CASRSGGSPTGAYEQYF	TGTGCCAGCAGGAGTGGGGGCAGCCCGACCGGGGCCTACGAGCAGTACTTC
TRBV6-2/TRBV6-3	NA	NA	TRBJ2-1	CASGPRTVYNWGEQFF	TGTGCCAGCGGACCCCGGACGGTCTATAACTGGGGTGAGCAGTTCTTC
TRBV11-1	many	TRBD1	TRBJ2-7	CASSLIGTGAHEQYF	TGTGCCAGCAGCTTAATCGGGACAGGGGCACACGAGCAGTACTTC
TRBV18	few	NA	TRBJ2-7	CASSPESFLTEQYF	TGTGCCAGCTCACCAGAGTCCTTTTTGACGGAGCAGTACTTC